The T cell receptor beta chain described here comes from a study of post-analysis software for immune sequencing data. Overall study: Secondary progressive, relapsing-remitting and progressive-relapsing multiple sclerosis were among the included disease courses.

cDNA libraries of TCR beta carried unique molecular identifiers. One entry per CDR3 protein results from TCRdb running MiXCR on the PCR reads. The sample lists roughly 800,000 distinct CDR3 sequences, approximately 30% occurring once. Findings of the study overall: About 5 TRBV segments were more frequent in patients than controls; TRBV5-6, TRBV5-1 and TRBV20-1 belonged to this group.

This clonotype was counted a few times. Its antigen is not identified. This CDR3 comprises 11 residues. With 8 bases removed from V and 7 bases from J, the gap between germline ends came to 9 bases. This sequence joins TRBV12-3 or TRBV12-4 and TRBJ2-1, with unresolved D. The clonotype originates from a girl aged 10-17 years with multiple sclerosis. Sequencing was done on a sample of blood. CDR3 in DNA: TGTGCCAGCGGATCGGTAAATGAGCAGTTCTTC. It specifies CASGSVNEQFF.